What follows are 13 T cell receptor beta chains derived from one specimen sequenced in a study of T cell responses to AZD1222 COVID-19 vaccine. Generated by immunoSEQ multiplex PCR, the TCRdb table keeps only in-frame clones and is missing some. The data contain 130,000 or so clones, approximately 90% of them singletons. This specimen was peripheral blood, taken on day 0 of AZD1222 vaccination. The receptors come from an adult in good health.

The chain links TRBV30 to TRBJ1-2; 12 nucleotides match TRBD1. Germline lookup yields CDR1 GTSNPN and CDR2 SVGIG (reference sequence). The CDR3 spans 16 residues. V gave up 2 bases and J gave up 7 bases; unmatched junction bases: 11. CDR3 coding DNA: TGTGCCTGGAGTCTAAACCGGGGACAGGGGGCGGTTGGCTACACCTTC. Encoded protein: CAWSLNRGQGAVGYTF.

The chain couples TRBV27 to TRBJ2-1, with D perhaps assigned TRBD1 or TRBD2 (5 bases each). The CDR3 spans 15 residues. The germline gives CDR1 MNHEY, CDR2 SMNVEV (reference sequence). V dropped 7 bases and J dropped 10 bases, with 23 bases sitting between them. This chain's CDR3 is CASISDGDPMKEQFF. Written as DNA, the CDR3 is TGTGCCAGCATCTCGGACGGGGACCCAATGAAGGAGCAGTTCTTC.

This chain joins TRBV4-3 and TRBJ2-7; a weak D match, TRBD1 (6 bases). Germline CDR1 is LGHNA and CDR2 is YSLEER. Trimming pared 3 bases from V and 2 bases from J, leaving 8 bases between. The CDR3 is 13 amino acids. CDR3 residues: CASSHGQPYEQYF. In DNA form, the CDR3 reads TGCGCCAGCAGCCACGGACAGCCCTACGAGCAGTACTTC.

This chain connects TRBV4-3 to TRBJ1-2; D is unclear. V was trimmed by 0 bases and J by 4 bases, leaving 12 bases between them. Germline assignment: CDR1 LGHNA and CDR2 YSLEER. The CDR3 totals 15 residues. CDR3 DNA sequence: TGCGCCAGCAGCCAAGATAGGAGTCCCGCCTATGGCTACACCTTC. This sequence encodes CASSQDRSPAYGYTF.

This chain links TRBV5-6 with TRBJ2-2, with D perhaps being TRBD1 or TRBD2 (5 bases each). The CDR3 totals 15 residues. With 4 bases removed from V and 2 bases from J, the gap between germline ends came to 12 bases. The germline gives CDR1 SGHDT, CDR2 YYEEEE. DNA of the CDR3: TGTGCCAGCAGCCGGGGACGGTTCAACACCGGGGAGCTGTTTTTT. It specifies CASSRGRFNTGELFF.

The chain has TRBV13 and TRBJ1-1; unclear D gene. This CDR3 contains 17 residues. The V and J ends lost 0 bases and 0 bases respectively, with 14 bases between them. Germline V gene lookup returns CDR1 PRHDT and CDR2 FYEKMQ (reference sequence). CDR3 coding DNA: TGTGCCAGCAGCTTAGGGACGACGGTCTTAATGAACACTGAAGCTTTCTTT. Protein sequence: CASSLGTTVLMNTEAFF.

The chain uses TRBV27 and TRBJ1-5, with D possibly TRBD1 on 6 matching bases. Trimming cost V 3 bases and J 1 base, with 10 bases left between them. The CDR3 totals 15 residues. The germline V gene has CDR1 MNHEY and CDR2 SMNVEV (reference sequence). CDR3 in DNA: TGTGCCAGCAGTTTTCAGACAGGAAGCAATCAGCCCCAGCATTTT. Translation: CASSFQTGSNQPQHF.

The rearrangement links TRBV7-9 to TRBJ1-5; TRBD1 matches 7 bases. Trimming cost V 1 base and J 0 bases; bases outside gene matches: 0. This CDR3 contains 15 residues. The germline CDR1 and CDR2 sequences are SEHNR and FQNEAQ (reference sequence). The CDR3 here is CASSLGQGSNQPQHF. In nucleotides, the CDR3 is TGTGCCAGCAGCTTAGGACAGGGTAGCAATCAGCCCCAGCATTTT. The whole variable domain, remainder taken from reference TRBV7-9 and TRBJ1-5, is DTGVSQNPRHKITKRGQNVTFRCDPISEHNRLYWYRQTLGQGPEFLTYFQNEAQLEKSRLLSDRFSAERPKGSFSTLEIQRTEQGDSAMYLCASSLGQGSNQPQHFGDGTRLSIL.

The chain uses TRBV2 and TRBJ2-7; the D call may be TRBD1 or TRBD2 (5 bases each). Trimming stripped 6 bases from V and 0 bases from J, with 15 bases between. Germline CDR1 reads SNHLY; CDR2 reads FYNNEI. The CDR3 has 15 amino acids. The CDR3 loop is CASREGLQSSYEQYF. In DNA, the CDR3 is TGTGCCAGCAGAGAGGGGTTACAGAGCTCCTACGAGCAGTACTTC. Full variable domain (missing parts from reference TRBV2 and TRBJ2-7): EPEVTQTPSHQVTQMGQEVILRCVPISNHLYFYWYRQILGQKVEFLVSFYNNEISEKSEIFDDQFSVERPDGSNFTLKIRSTKLEDSAMYFCASREGLQSSYEQYFGPGTRLTVT.

This rearrangement joins TRBV9 to TRBJ2-7; D remains ambiguous. The ends were cut back, 0 bases at V and 2 bases at J, with 6 bases in the middle. This CDR3 contains 13 residues. Germline CDR1 reads SGDLS; CDR2 reads YYNGEE. The CDR3 protein is CASSVESAYEQYF. The CDR3 DNA follows: TGTGCCAGCAGCGTAGAAAGTGCCTACGAGCAGTACTTC.

The chain couples TRBV18 to TRBJ2-7; 11 nucleotides align to TRBD2. The CDR3 is 16 amino acids. V was clipped by 2 bases and J by 2 bases; unmatched bases: 5. In germline, CDR1 is KGHSH, CDR2 LQKENI. DNA of the CDR3: TGTGCCAGCTCACCAATGGGGACTAGCGGAGCCTACGAGCAGTACTTC. Its translation: CASSPMGTSGAYEQYF.

The chain combines TRBV7-2 with TRBJ2-4; 8 nucleotides agree with TRBD1. The germline CDR1 and CDR2 sequences are SGHTA and FQGNSA. J was trimmed by 7 bases and V by 5 bases; bases with no gene match: 10. This CDR3 comprises 15 residues. The CDR3 is CASSPKGGDRNIQYF. The CDR3, as DNA: TGTGCCAGCAGCCCAAAAGGAGGGGACAGGAACATTCAGTACTTC.

The chain recombines TRBV7-3 with TRBJ1-1; the D gene is possibly TRBD1 (6 bases). The length of the CDR3 is 12 residues. Deletions cut 6 bases from V and 7 bases from J, with 12 bases between. Germline V gives CDR1 SGHTA, CDR2 FQGTGA. The CDR3 protein is CASSSDSREAFF. In DNA, the CDR3 is TGTGCCAGCAGTTCGGACAGCCGTGAAGCTTTCTTT.